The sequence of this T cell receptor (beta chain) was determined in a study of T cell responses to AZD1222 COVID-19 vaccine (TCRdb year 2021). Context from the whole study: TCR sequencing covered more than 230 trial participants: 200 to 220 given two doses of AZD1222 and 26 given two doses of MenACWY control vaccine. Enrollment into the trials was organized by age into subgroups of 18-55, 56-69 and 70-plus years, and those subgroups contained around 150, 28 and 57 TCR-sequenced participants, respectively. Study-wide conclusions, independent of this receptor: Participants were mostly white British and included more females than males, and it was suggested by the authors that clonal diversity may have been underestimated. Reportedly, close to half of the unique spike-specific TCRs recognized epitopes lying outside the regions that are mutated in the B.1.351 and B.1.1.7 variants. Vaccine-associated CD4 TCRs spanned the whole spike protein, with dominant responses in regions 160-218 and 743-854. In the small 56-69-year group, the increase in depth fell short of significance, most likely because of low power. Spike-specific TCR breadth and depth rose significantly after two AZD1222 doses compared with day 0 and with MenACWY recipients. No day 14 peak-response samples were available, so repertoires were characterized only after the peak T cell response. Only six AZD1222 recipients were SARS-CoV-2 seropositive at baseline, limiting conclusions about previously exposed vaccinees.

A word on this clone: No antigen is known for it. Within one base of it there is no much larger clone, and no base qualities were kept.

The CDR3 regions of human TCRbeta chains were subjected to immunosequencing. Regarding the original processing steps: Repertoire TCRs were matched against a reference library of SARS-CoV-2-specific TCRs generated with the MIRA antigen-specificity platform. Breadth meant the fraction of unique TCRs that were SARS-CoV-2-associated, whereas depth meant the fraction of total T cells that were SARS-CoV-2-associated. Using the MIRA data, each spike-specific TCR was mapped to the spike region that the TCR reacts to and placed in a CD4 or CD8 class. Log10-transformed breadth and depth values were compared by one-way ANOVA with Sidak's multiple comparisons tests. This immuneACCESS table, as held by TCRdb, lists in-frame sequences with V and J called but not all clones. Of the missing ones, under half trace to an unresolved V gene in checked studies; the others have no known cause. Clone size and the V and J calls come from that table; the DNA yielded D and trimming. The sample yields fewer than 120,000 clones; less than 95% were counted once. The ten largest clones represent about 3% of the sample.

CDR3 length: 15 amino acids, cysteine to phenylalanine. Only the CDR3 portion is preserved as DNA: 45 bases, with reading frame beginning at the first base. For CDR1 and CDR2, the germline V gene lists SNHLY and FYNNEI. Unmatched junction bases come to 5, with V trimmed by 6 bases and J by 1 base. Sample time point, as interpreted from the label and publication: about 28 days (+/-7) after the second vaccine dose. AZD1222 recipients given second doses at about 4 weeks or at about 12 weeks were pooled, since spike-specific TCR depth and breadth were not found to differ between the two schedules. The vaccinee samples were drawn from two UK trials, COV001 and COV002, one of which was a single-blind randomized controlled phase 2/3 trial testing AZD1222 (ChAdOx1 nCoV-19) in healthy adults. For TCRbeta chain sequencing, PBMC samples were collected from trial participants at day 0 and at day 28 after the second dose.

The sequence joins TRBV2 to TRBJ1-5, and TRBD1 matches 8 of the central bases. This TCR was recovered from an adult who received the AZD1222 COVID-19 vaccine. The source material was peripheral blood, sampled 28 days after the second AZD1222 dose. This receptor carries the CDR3 CASRTGAGSNQPQHF. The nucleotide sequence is TGTGCCAGCAGGACAGGGGCGGGAAGCAATCAGCCCCAGCATTTT.